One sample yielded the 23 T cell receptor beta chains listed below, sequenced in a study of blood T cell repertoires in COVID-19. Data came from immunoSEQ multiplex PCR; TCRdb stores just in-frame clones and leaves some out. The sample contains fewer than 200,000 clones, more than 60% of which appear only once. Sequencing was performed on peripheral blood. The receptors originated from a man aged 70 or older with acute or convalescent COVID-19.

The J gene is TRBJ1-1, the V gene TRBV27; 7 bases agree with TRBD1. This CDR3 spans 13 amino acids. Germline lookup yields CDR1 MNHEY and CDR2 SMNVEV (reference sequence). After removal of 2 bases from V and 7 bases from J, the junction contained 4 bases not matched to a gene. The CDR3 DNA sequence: TGTGCCAGCAGTTTAAAGGGACAGAATGAAGCTTTCTTT. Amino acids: CASSLKGQNEAFF.

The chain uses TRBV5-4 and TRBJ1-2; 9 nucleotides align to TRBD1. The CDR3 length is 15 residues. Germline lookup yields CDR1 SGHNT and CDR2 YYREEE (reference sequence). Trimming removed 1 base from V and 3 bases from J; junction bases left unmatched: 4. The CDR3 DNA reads TGTGCCAGCAGCTTGAAGACAGGGGGAGACTATGGCTACACCTTC. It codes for CASSLKTGGDYGYTF.

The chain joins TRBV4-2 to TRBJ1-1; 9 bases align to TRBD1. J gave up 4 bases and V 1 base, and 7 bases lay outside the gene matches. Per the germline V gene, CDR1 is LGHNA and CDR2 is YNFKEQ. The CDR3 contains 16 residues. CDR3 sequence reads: CASSQGWGQGSTEAFF. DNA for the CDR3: TGTGCCAGCAGCCAAGGATGGGGACAGGGATCCACTGAAGCTTTCTTT.

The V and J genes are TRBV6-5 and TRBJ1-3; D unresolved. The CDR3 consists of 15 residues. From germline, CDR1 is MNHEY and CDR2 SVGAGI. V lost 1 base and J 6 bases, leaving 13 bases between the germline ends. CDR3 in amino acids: CASSYFGDAINTIYF. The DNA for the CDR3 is TGTGCCAGCAGTTACTTCGGGGATGCGATAAACACCATATATTTT.

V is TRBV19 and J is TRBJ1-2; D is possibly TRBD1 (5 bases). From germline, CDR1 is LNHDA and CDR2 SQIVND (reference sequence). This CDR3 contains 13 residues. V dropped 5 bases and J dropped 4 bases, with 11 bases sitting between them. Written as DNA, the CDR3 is TGTGCCAGTAGTTTTACAGGTGTCTATGGCTACACCTTC. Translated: CASSFTGVYGYTF.

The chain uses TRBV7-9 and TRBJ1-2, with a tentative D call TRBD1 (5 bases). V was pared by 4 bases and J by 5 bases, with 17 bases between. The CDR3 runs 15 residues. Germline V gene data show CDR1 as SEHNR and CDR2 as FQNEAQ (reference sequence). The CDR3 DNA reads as TGTGCCAGCAGCTCCCAAGGGGCGATGATTTATGGCTACACCTTC. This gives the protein CASSSQGAMIYGYTF. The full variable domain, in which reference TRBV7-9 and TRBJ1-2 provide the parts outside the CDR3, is DTGVSQNPRHKITKRGQNVTFRCDPISEHNRLYWYRQTLGQGPEFLTYFQNEAQLEKSRLLSDRFSAERPKGSFSTLEIQRTEQGDSAMYLCASSSQGAMIYGYTFGSGTRLTVV.

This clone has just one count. The chain's CDR3 is CASSEGGEGEAFF. The CDR3 DNA reads TGTGCCAGCAGTGAGGGTGGGGAGGGGGAAGCTTTCTTT. The chain carries TRBV2 and TRBJ1-1; tentative D call: TRBD1 (5 bases). The V gene lost 3 bases and the J gene lost 8 bases, with 13 bases spanning the gap. The CDR3 is 13 amino acids. In germline, CDR1 is SNHLY, CDR2 FYNNEI.

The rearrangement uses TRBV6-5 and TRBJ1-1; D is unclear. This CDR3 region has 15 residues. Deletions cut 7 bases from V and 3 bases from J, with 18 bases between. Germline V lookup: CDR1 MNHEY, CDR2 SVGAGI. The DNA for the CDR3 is TGTGCCAGCAAAAAGGAGGGTGTTTGGGACACTGAAGCTTTCTTT. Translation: CASKKEGVWDTEAFF.

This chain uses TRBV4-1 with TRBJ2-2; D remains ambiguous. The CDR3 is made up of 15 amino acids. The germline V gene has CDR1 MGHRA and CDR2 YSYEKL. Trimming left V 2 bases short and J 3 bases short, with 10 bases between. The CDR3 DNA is TGCGCCAGCAGCCAACCTGACACCGACACCGGGGAGCTGTTTTTT. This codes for CASSQPDTDTGELFF.

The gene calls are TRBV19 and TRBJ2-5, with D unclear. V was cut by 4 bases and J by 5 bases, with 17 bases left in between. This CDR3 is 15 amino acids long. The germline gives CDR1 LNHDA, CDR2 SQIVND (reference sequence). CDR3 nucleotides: TGTGCCAGTAGTAGCCGACACCTTCTCAGGGAGACCCAGTACTTC. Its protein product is CASSSRHLLRETQYF.

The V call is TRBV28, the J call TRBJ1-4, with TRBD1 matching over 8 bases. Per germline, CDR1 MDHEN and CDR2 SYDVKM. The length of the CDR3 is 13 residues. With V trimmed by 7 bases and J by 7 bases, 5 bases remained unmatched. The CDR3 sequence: CASIDDRGEKLFF. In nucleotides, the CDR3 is TGTGCCAGCATCGACGACAGGGGTGAAAAACTGTTTTTT.

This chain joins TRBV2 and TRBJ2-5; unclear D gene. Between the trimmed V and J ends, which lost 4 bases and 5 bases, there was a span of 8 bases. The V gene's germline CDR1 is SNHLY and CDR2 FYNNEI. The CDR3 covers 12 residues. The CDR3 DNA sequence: TGTGCCAGCAGTGGGGCCGGTGAGACCCAGTACTTC. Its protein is CASSGAGETQYF.

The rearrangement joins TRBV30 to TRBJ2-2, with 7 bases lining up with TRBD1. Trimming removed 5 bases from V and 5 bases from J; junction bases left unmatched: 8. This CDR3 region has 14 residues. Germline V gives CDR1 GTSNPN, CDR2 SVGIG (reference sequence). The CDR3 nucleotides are TGTGCCTGGCCGCGGCCAGGGGGTACCGGGGAGCTGTTTTTT. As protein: CAWPRPGGTGELFF.

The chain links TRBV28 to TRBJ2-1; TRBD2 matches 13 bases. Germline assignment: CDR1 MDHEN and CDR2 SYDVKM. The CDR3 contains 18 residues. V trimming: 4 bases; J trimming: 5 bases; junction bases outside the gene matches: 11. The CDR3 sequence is CASSSGGRTSGSDNEQFF. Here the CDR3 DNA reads TGTGCCAGCAGTTCGGGGGGCCGGACTAGCGGGAGTGACAATGAGCAGTTCTTC.

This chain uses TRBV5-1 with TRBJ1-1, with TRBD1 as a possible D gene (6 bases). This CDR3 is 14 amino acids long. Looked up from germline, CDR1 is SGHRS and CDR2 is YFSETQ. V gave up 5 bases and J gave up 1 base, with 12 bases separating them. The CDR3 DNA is TGCGCCAGCAGGCGGGGGCCCCAGAACACTGAAGCTTTCTTT. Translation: CASRRGPQNTEAFF. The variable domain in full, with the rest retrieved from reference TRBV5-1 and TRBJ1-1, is KAGVTQTPRYLIKTRGQQVTLSCSPISGHRSVSWYQQTPGQGLQFLFEYFSETQRNKGNFPGRFSGRQFSNSRSEMNVSTLELGDSALYLCASRRGPQNTEAFFGQGTRLTVV.

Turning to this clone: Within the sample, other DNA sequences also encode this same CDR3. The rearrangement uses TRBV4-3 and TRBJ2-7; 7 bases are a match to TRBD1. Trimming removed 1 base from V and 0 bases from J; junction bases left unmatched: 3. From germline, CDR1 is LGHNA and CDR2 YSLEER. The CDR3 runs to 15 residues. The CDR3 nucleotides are TGCGCCAGCAGCCAAGGAAGGGACAGCTCCTACGAGCAGTACTTC. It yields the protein CASSQGRDSSYEQYF.

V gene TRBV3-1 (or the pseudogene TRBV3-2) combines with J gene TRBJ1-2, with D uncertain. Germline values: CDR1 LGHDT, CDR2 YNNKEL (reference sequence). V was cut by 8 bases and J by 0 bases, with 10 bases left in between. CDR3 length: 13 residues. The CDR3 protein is CASGNRANYGYTF. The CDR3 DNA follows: TGTGCCAGCGGAAACAGAGCTAACTATGGCTACACCTTC.

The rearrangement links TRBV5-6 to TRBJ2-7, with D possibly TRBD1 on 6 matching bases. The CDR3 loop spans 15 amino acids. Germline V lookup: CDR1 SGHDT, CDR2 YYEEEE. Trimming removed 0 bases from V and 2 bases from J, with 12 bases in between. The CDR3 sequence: CASSLVGQPTYEQYF. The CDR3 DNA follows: TGTGCCAGCAGCTTGGTCGGACAGCCAACCTACGAGCAGTACTTC.

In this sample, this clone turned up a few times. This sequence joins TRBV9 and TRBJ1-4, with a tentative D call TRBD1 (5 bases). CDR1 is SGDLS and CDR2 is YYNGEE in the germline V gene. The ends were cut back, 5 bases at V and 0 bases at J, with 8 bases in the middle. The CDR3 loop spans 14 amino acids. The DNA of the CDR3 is TGTGCCAGCAGTGGGGGGACAACTAATGAAAAACTGTTTTTT. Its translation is CASSGGTTNEKLFF.

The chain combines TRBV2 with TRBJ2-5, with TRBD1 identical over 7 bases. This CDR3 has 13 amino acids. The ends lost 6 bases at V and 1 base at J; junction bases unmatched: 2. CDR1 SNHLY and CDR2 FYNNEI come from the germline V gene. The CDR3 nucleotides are TGTGCCAGCAGAACAGGGGTCCAAGAGACCCAGTACTTC. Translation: CASRTGVQETQYF.

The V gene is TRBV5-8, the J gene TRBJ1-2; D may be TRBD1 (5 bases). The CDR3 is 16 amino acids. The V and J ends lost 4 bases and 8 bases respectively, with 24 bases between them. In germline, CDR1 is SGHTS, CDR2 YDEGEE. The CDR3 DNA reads TGTGCCAGCAGCACAGAACAGGTTCCCCCCGTTCGCGGCTACACCTTC. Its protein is CASSTEQVPPVRGYTF.

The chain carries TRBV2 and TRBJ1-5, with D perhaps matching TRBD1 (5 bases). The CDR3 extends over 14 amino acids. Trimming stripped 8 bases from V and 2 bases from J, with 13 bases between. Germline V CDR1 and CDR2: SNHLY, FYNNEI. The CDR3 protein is CASGNGAGNQPQHF. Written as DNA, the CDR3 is TGTGCCAGCGGGAATGGGGCAGGCAATCAGCCCCAGCATTTT.

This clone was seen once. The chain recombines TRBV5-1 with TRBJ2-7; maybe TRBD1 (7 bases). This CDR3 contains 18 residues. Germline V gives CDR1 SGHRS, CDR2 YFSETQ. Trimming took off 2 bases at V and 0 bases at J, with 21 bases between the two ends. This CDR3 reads CASSLSWQGGSSSYEQYF. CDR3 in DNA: TGCGCCAGCAGCTTATCGTGGCAGGGGGGCTCAAGCTCCTACGAGCAGTACTTC.